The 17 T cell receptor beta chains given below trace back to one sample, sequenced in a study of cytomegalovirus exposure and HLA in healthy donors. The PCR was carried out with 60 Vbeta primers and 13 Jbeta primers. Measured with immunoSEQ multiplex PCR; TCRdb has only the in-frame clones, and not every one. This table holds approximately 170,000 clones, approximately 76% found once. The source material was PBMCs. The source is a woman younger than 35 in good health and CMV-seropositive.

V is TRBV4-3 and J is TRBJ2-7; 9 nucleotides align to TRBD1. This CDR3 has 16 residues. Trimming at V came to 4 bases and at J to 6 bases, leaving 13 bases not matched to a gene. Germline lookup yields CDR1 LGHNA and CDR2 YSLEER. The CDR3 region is CASSPFPQGANREQYF. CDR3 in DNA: TGCGCCAGCAGCCCCTTTCCACAGGGGGCGAACCGCGAGCAGTACTTC.

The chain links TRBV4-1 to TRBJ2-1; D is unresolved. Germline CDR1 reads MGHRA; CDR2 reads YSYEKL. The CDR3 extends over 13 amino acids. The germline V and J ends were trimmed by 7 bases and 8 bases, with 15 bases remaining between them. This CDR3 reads CASNSGSWDEQFF. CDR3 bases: TGCGCCAGCAACTCCGGGTCTTGGGATGAGCAGTTCTTC.

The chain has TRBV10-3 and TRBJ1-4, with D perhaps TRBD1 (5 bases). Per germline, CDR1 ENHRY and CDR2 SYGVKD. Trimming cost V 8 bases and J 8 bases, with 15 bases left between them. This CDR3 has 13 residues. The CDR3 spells CAIGTADGEKLFF. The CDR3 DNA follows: TGTGCCATCGGGACTGCCGATGGGGAAAAACTGTTTTTT.

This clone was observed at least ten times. This CDR3 reads CASSEALVEFTEAFF. CDR3 coding DNA: TGTGCCAGCAGTGAAGCGCTTGTCGAGTTCACTGAAGCTTTCTTT. The chain carries TRBV2 and TRBJ1-1; D remains ambiguous. CDR1 is SNHLY, CDR2 FYNNEI, per germline. V shed 0 bases and J shed 4 bases, with 12 bases lying between them. CDR3 length: 15 amino acids.

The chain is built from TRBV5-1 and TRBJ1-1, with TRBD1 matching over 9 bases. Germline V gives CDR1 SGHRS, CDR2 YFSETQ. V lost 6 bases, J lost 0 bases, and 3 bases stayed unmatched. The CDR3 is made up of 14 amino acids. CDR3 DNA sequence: TGCGCCAGCACCAGGACAGGGGTGAACACTGAAGCTTTCTTT. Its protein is CASTRTGVNTEAFF.

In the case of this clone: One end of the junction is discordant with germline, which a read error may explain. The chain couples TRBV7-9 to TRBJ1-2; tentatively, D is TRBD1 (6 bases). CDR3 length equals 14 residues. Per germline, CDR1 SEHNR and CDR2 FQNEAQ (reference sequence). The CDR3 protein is CSSSLGGGAYGYTF. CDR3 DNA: TGTTCCAGCAGCTTAGGAGGGGGGGCCTATGGCTACACCTTC.

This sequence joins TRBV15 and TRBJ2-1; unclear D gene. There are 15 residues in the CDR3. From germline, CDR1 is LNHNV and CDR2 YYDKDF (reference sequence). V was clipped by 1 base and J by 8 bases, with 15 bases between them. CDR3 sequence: CATSRVGFSVHEQFF. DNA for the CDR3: TGTGCCACCAGCAGAGTCGGGTTCAGCGTCCATGAGCAGTTCTTC.

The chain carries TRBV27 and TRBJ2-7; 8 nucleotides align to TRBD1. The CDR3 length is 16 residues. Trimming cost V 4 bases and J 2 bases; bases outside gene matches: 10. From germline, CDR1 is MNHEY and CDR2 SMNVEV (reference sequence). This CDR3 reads CASSSERDRRPYEQYF. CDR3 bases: TGTGCCAGCAGTTCCGAAAGGGACAGGCGCCCCTACGAGCAGTACTTC.

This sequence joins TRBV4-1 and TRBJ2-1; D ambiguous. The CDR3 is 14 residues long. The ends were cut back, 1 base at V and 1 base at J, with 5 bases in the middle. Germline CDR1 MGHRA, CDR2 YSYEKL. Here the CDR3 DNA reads TGCGCCAGCAGCCAAGCCAGGTCCTACAATGAGCAGTTCTTC. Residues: CASSQARSYNEQFF.

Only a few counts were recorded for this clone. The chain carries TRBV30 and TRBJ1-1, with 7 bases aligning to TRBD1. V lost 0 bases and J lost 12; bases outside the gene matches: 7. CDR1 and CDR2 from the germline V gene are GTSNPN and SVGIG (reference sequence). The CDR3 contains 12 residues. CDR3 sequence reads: CAWSVSGRGSFF. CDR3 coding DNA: TGTGCCTGGAGTGTGAGCGGCAGGGGGTCTTTCTTT.

The CDR3 sequence is CASSPPQGLSNQPQHF. CDR3 coding DNA: TGTGCCAGCAGCCCCCCGCAGGGGCTTTCTAATCAGCCCCAGCATTTT. This chain connects TRBV7-3 to TRBJ1-5; TRBD1 is a possible D gene (6 bases). Germline CDR1 SGHTA, CDR2 FQGTGA. V shed 5 bases and J shed 4 bases, with 18 bases lying between them. The CDR3 loop spans 16 amino acids.

The CDR3 sequence is CASSCKGVDTQYF. The CDR3 nucleotides read TGTGCCAGCAGCTGTAAGGGGGTAGATACGCAGTATTTT. The genes are TRBV11-3 and TRBJ2-3; TRBD1 is a possible D gene (6 bases). The V end lost 4 bases, the J end lost 5 bases, and 10 bases lay between the germline ends. This CDR3 has 13 residues. Germline V gene lookup returns CDR1 SGHNT and CDR2 YENEEA.

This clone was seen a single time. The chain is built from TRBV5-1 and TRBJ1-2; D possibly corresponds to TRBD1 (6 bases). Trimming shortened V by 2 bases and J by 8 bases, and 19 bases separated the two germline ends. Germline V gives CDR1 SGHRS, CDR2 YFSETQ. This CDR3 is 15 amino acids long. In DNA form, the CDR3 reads TGCGCCAGCAGCTTCACAGGGCCCGAGGGTGGAGGCTACACCTTC. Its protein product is CASSFTGPEGGGYTF.

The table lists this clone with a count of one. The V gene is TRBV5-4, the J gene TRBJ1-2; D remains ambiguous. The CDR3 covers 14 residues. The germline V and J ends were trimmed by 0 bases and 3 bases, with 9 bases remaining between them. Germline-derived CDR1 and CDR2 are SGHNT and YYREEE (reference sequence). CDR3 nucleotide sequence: TGTGCCAGCAGCTTGGCCAGTGGCCACTATGGCTACACCTTC. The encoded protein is CASSLASGHYGYTF.

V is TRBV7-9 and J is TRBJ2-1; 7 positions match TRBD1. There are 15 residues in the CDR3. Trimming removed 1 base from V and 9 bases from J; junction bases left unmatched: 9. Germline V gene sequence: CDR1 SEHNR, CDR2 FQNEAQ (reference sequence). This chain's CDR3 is CASSLDSARDSEQFF. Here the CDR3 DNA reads TGTGCCAGCAGCTTAGACTCAGCCCGGGACAGTGAGCAGTTCTTC.

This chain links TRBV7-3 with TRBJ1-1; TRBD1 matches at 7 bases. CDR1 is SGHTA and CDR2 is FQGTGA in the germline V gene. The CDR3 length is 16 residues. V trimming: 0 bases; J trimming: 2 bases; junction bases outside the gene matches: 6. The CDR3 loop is CASSLTSVGGNTEAFF. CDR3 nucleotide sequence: TGTGCCAGCAGCTTAACGTCGGTAGGGGGCAACACTGAAGCTTTCTTT.

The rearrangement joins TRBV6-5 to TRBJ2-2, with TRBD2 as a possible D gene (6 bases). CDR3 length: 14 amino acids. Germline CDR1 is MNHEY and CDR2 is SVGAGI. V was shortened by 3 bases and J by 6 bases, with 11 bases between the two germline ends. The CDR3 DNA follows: TGTGCCAGCAGTTATGGCCCGGGGGCCGGGGAGCTGTTTTTT. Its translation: CASSYGPGAGELFF.